This TCR beta chain was obtained from a study of T cells in Graves' hyperthyroidism and ophthalmopathy. As for this clonotype: Its antigen is not identified.

It was RNA transcripts that yielded the amplified TCR beta CDR3 regions. First-round RT-PCR of the TCR CDR3 relied on the HTBI primer set. TCRdb independently ran MiXCR on the multiplex PCR reads; one entry per CDR3 protein. The sample lists roughly 500,000 distinct CDR3 sequences, approximately 44% seen once, with around a fifth in the top ten. Study-wide findings and caveats: Appearing also in blood were most of the thyroid clonotypes expanded above 0.001. A 13 V-J model separated ophthalmopathy from stable hyperthyroidism. Ophthalmopathy, which appeared later, was predicted by the model a median around 6.5 months before onset.

V was pared by 2 bases and J by 8 bases, with 12 bases between. Looked up from germline, CDR1 is SEHNR and CDR2 is FQNEAQ (reference sequence). The CDR3 sequence is 14 residues long. The specimen was peripheral blood or thyroid tissue (not recorded which). V gene TRBV7-9 combines with J gene TRBJ1-4, with D possibly TRBD1 on 5 matching bases. This clonotype was sampled from an adult woman with Graves' disease, either hyperthyroidism or ophthalmopathy (not recorded which). As DNA, the CDR3 is TGTGCCAGCAGCTTAACCAGGGAGGGCGAAAAACTGTTTTTT. Amino acid sequence: CASSLTREGEKLFF. Full variable domain (remainder filled in from reference TRBV7-9 and TRBJ1-4): DTGVSQNPRHKITKRGQNVTFRCDPISEHNRLYWYRQTLGQGPEFLTYFQNEAQLEKSRLLSDRFSAERPKGSFSTLEIQRTEQGDSAMYLCASSLTREGEKLFFGSGTQLSVL.